The sample holds one count of the clone carrying this TCR beta chain. Its cognate antigen is unknown. Cycle 7 day 1, cycle 4 day 1, and baseline were the timepoints at which blood was sampled. Trimming took off 1 base at V and 4 bases at J, with 13 bases between the two ends. Germline V CDR1 and CDR2: SQVTM, ANQGSEA. The CDR3 contains 14 residues. The sample is drawn from a study of OX40 agonist ivuxolimab in advanced cancers. As for the study in general: People in dose escalation had one of these cancers: hepatocellular carcinoma, melanoma, renal cell or head and neck cancer.

TCRdb's copy holds only in-frame clones and misses some; the assay was immunoSEQ multiplex PCR. Here the sample spans some 46,000 clones, roughly 90% being singletons. Study-wide results and caveats: Researchers did not determine the expanded peripheral T cells' antigen specificity. Near-lowest levels of clonal expansion characterized partial responders at 0.1-3.0 mg/kg.

The origin of this receptor is an adult with an advanced solid tumor such as melanoma, head and neck, liver or kidney cancer. The material was CD4+ or CD8+ T cells sorted from blood, obtained in a trial of the OX40 agonist ivuxolimab. This chain uses TRBV29-1 with TRBJ2-5, with D hard to call. The CDR3 region is CSVEVRSYPETQYF. The CDR3 nucleotides are TGCAGCGTTGAAGTCCGGTCCTACCCAGAGACCCAGTACTTC.